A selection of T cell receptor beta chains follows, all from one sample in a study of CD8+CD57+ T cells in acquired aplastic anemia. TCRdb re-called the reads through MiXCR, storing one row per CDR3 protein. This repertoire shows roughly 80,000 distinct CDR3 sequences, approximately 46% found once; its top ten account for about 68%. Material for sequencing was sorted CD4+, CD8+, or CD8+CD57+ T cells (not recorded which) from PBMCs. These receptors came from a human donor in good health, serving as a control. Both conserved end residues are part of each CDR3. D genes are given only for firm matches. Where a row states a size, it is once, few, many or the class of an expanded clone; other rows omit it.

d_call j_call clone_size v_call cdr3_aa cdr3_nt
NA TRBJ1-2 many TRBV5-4 CASSLGDLIGRIYGYTF TGTGCCAGCAGCTTGGGGGACCTCATCGGGAGGATCTATGGCTACACCTTC
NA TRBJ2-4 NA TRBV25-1 CASSYSDPPLAKNIQYF TGTGCCAGCAGTTACTCGGACCCACCCTTAGCCAAAAACATTCAGTACTTC
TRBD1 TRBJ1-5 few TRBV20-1 CSAREPGGSNQPQHF TGCAGTGCTAGAGAACCAGGGGGTAGCAATCAGCCCCAGCATTTT
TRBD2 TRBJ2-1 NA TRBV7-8 CASVPGTSGTGAHNEQFF TGTGCCAGCGTACCGGGGACTAGCGGGACGGGGGCCCACAATGAGCAGTTCTTC
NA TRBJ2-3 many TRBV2 CASSHGQGTDTQYF TGTGCCAGCAGTCACGGCCAGGGCACAGATACGCAGTATTTT
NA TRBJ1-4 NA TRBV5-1 CASSPRGTSGEKLFF TGCGCCAGCAGCCCCCGCGGGACGTCGGGGGAAAAACTGTTTTTT
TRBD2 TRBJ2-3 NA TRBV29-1 CSVSGTSGSTDTQYF TGCAGCGTTTCCGGGACTAGCGGGAGCACAGATACGCAGTATTTT
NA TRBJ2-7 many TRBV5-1 CASSFSQDEQYF TGCGCCAGCTCATTCAGCCAGGACGAGCAGTACTTC
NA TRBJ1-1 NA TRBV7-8 CASSLAGGAQAAFF TGTGCCAGCAGCTTAGCAGGAGGGGCCCAGGCAGCTTTCTTT
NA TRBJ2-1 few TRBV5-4 CASSLTGAGSYNEQFF TGTGCCAGCAGCTTGACCGGGGCGGGGTCCTACAATGAGCAGTTCTTC
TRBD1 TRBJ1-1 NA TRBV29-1 CSAPDRVESGDTEAFF TGCAGCGCTCCGGACAGGGTAGAGTCAGGTGACACTGAAGCTTTCTTT
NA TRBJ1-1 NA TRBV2 CAGGLVNTEAFF TGTGCCGGAGGTTTAGTGAACACTGAAGCTTTCTTT
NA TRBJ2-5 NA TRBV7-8 CASSPQDLETQYF TGTGCCAGCAGCCCACAGGACTTGGAGACCCAGTACTTC
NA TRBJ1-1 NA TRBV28 CASSRGSAEAFF TGTGCCAGCAGCAGAGGATCCGCTGAAGCTTTCTTT
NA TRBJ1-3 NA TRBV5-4 CASRIQGSGNTIYF TGTGCCAGCAGGATACAGGGCTCTGGAAACACCATATATTTT
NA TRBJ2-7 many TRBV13 CASSTGPYEQYF TGTGCCAGCAGCACAGGGCCGTACGAGCAGTACTTC